Listed here are 27 T cell receptor beta chains from one sample, sequenced in a study of identical twins. One entry per CDR3 protein, called by TCRdb with MiXCR from the 5' RACE reads. The data hold some 190,000 distinct CDR3 sequences, with approximately 15% observed a single time. These same data were also listed under a study on T cells expressing NK-cell markers.

Specimen: CD8+ T cells sorted from blood. The receptors here all came from a woman between 18 and 30 years old in good health.

The chain uses TRBV12-3 or TRBV12-4 and TRBJ1-2, with unresolved D. The V gene lost 5 bases and the J gene lost 8 bases, with 12 bases spanning the gap. The CDR3 has 12 residues. The CDR3 spells CASSLGPRGYTF. CDR3 sequence (DNA): TGTGCCAGCAGTCTTGGCCCCCGGGGCTACACCTTC.

The chain carries TRBV5-1 and TRBJ1-2; perhaps TRBD1 as D (6 bases). Germline loops: CDR1 SGHRS, CDR2 YFSETQ. Trimming stripped 1 base from V and 2 bases from J, with 12 bases between. The CDR3 extends over 15 amino acids. The chain's CDR3 is CASSLNPGANYGYTF. The CDR3 DNA is TGCGCCAGCAGCTTGAATCCGGGGGCAAACTATGGCTACACCTTC. Complete variable domain (other parts from reference TRBV5-1 and TRBJ1-2): KAGVTQTPRYLIKTRGQQVTLSCSPISGHRSVSWYQQTPGQGLQFLFEYFSETQRNKGNFPGRFSGRQFSNSRSEMNVSTLELGDSALYLCASSLNPGANYGYTFGSGTRLTVV.

This clonotype was recorded a few times. The chain carries TRBV19 and TRBJ2-1; no clear D gene. V was cut by 5 bases and J by 1 base, with 12 bases left in between. Germline V lookup: CDR1 LNHDA, CDR2 SQIVND (reference sequence). This CDR3 is built from 15 residues. The CDR3 here is CASSGYIKSYNEQFF. As DNA, the CDR3 is TGTGCCAGTAGTGGGTACATCAAATCCTACAATGAGCAGTTCTTC.

The J gene is TRBJ2-1, the V gene TRBV7-2, with 8 bases fitting TRBD2. Losses at the gene ends were 4 bases for V and 4 bases for J; bases not matched to a gene: 12. This CDR3 comprises 17 residues. Germline lookup yields CDR1 SGHTA and CDR2 FQGNSA. DNA for the CDR3: TGTGCCAGCAGCTCCGACCTCTACCAGCGGGGGTACAATGAGCAGTTCTTC. Translated, it gives CASSSDLYQRGYNEQFF.

This clonotype showed up just a few times. V gene TRBV12-3 or TRBV12-4 combines with J gene TRBJ2-3; the D is unclear. Between the trimmed V and J ends, which lost 4 bases and 2 bases, there was a span of 10 bases. CDR3 size: 14 residues. This chain's CDR3 is CASSYPTTTDTQYF. DNA of the CDR3: TGTGCCAGCAGTTACCCCACGACCACAGATACGCAGTATTTT.

V usage is TRBV9 and J usage is TRBJ2-3; the match to TRBD2 covers 9 bases. The CDR3 contains 15 residues. The ends lost 6 bases at V and 6 bases at J; junction bases unmatched: 11. Germline V gene lookup returns CDR1 SGDLS and CDR2 YYNGEE. CDR3 DNA: TGTGCCAGCACCCAAGGCGGGGGGGGCCGGGATACGCAGTATTTT. Its protein is CASTQGGGGRDTQYF.

The chain carries TRBV20-1 and TRBJ2-1; D remains ambiguous. Between the trimmed V and J ends, which lost 4 bases and 0 bases, there was a span of 10 bases. Germline-derived CDR1 and CDR2 are DFQATT and SNEGSKA (reference sequence). The CDR3 totals 14 residues. The CDR3 nucleotides read TGCAGTGCTACGTGGGGAAGCTCCTACAATGAGCAGTTCTTC. Its translation is CSATWGSSYNEQFF.

The V and J genes are TRBV4-3 and TRBJ2-1, with a possible D match to TRBD2 (6 bases). Looked up from germline, CDR1 is LGHNA and CDR2 is YSLEER. This CDR3 contains 15 residues. Trimming removed 4 bases from V and 6 bases from J, with 16 bases in between. CDR3 nucleotides: TGCGCCAGCAGCCCCGGGAGAGGTGGCGGCAATGAGCAGTTCTTC. Translated: CASSPGRGGGNEQFF.

The table lists this clonotype with a few counts. The V call is TRBV20-1, the J call TRBJ1-2, with D perhaps TRBD1 (6 bases). V lost 5 bases to trimming and J lost 8 bases, with 18 bases between them. This CDR3 is built from 13 residues. Germline assignment: CDR1 DFQATT and CDR2 SNEGSKA (reference sequence). The CDR3 bases are TGCAGTGCTTGGGGGCTAGGGGGTGACGGCTACACCTTC. Translating it yields CSAWGLGGDGYTF.

V gene TRBV6-5 combines with J gene TRBJ2-3; unclear D gene. CDR3 size: 14 residues. V was pared by 0 bases and J by 1 base, with 5 bases between. CDR1 and CDR2 (germline): MNHEY, SVGAGI. The CDR3 DNA follows: TGTGCCAGCAGTTACTCGAAAGGCACAGATACGCAGTATTTT. It translates to CASSYSKGTDTQYF.

This clonotype was recorded a few times. A read error may account for a junction end that differs from germline. The V call is TRBV27, the J call TRBJ2-3; D gene uncertain. Germline lookup yields CDR1 MNHEY and CDR2 SMNVEV (reference sequence). The CDR3 runs to 13 residues. CDR3 in amino acids: CASRLSGTDTQYF. CDR3 DNA sequence: TGTGCCAGCAGATTATCAGGCACAGATACGCAGTATTTT.

This clonotype was found a few times. The rearrangement links TRBV5-1 to TRBJ2-1; D uncertain. The CDR3 is made up of 17 amino acids. Germline assignment: CDR1 SGHRS and CDR2 YFSETQ. Deletions cut 1 base from V and 0 bases from J, with 14 bases between. Here the CDR3 DNA reads TGCGCCAGCAGCTTGTTGGAAGTCTCCAGCTCCTACAATGAGCAGTTCTTC. Its protein product is CASSLLEVSSSYNEQFF.

As regards this clonotype: This clone may be a read error of a much larger clone one base away. The chain has TRBV7-3 and TRBJ2-1; weak D call: TRBD2 (5 bases). The V gene lost 5 bases and the J gene lost 5 bases, with 10 bases spanning the gap. Germline values: CDR1 SGHTA, CDR2 FQGTGA. This CDR3 is built from 13 residues. CDR3 sequence reads: CASSPAGDNEQFF. CDR3 DNA sequence: TGTGCCAGCAGCCCAGCCGGGGACAATGAGCAGTTCTTC.

The sample holds one count of this clonotype. Its ends do not fully match the called genes, so a read error is possible. The chain recombines TRBV12-3 or TRBV12-4 with TRBJ2-1; TRBD2 might be the D (5 bases). The CDR3 has 16 amino acids. The CDR3 loop reads CASSGGLSSSYNEQIF. DNA for the CDR3: TGTGCCAGCAGTGGAGGACTTTCGAGCTCCTACAATGAGCAGATCTTC.

This clonotype was observed a handful of times. The V call is TRBV29-1, the J call TRBJ2-2, with D possibly TRBD2 on 5 matching bases. Germline-derived CDR1 and CDR2 are SQVTM and ANQGSEA. The CDR3 covers 13 residues. V lost 3 bases and J lost 4, with 9 bases in between. The CDR3 reads CSVDEGGTGELFF. The CDR3 DNA reads TGCAGCGTTGACGAGGGCGGCACCGGGGAGCTGTTTTTT.

The chain employs TRBV10-2 and TRBJ1-2; 9 nucleotides align to TRBD1. The CDR3 totals 13 residues. With V trimmed by 5 bases and J by 8 bases, 6 bases remained unmatched. Germline lookup yields CDR1 WSHSY and CDR2 SAAADI. CDR3 region: CASSPGQGVGYTF. CDR3 nucleotides: TGCGCCAGCAGTCCGGGACAGGGTGTAGGCTACACCTTC.

This clonotype was seen more than once but under ten times. This rearrangement joins TRBV29-1 to TRBJ1-1, with unresolved D. The germline V gene has CDR1 SQVTM and CDR2 ANQGSEA. The CDR3 length is 15 residues. V was shortened by 2 bases and J by 0 bases, with 13 bases between the two germline ends. The DNA for the CDR3 is TGCAGCGTTGAATGGGCAGGCGATATGAACACTGAAGCTTTCTTT. This encodes CSVEWAGDMNTEAFF. The variable domain in full, completed from reference TRBV29-1 and TRBJ1-1, reads SAVISQKPSRDICQRGTSLTIQCQVDSQVTMMFWYRQQPGQSLTLIATANQGSEATYESGFVIDKFPISRPNLTFSTLTVSNMSPEDSSIYLCSVEWAGDMNTEAFFGQGTRLTVV.

This clonotype was counted at least ten times. The rearrangement links TRBV29-1 to TRBJ2-1; no clear D gene. CDR3 length: 13 amino acids. V lost 3 bases to trimming and J lost 6 bases, with 12 bases between them. Per the germline V gene, CDR1 is SQVTM and CDR2 is ANQGSEA. CDR3 sequence: CSVDQGPGNEQFF. The CDR3 DNA follows: TGCAGCGTTGACCAAGGCCCGGGCAATGAGCAGTTCTTC.

This clonotype was counted between two and nine times. The chain employs TRBV7-9 and TRBJ2-1; 10 positions match TRBD1. The CDR3 extends over 15 amino acids. J gave up 9 bases and V 5 bases, and 10 bases lay outside the gene matches. The germline V gene has CDR1 SEHNR and CDR2 FQNEAQ (reference sequence). CDR3 protein: CASSPPDRGFTEQFF. The CDR3 DNA reads TGTGCCAGCAGCCCCCCGGACAGGGGGTTTACTGAGCAGTTCTTC.

This rearrangement joins TRBV7-9 to TRBJ1-5, with 7 bases lining up with TRBD1. CDR1 and CDR2 (germline): SEHNR, FQNEAQ (reference sequence). V was pared by 5 bases and J by 4 bases, with 5 bases of the junction left unmatched. This CDR3 spans 14 amino acids. CDR3 loop: CASSVRDSNQPQHF. DNA for the CDR3: TGTGCCAGCAGCGTCCGGGACAGTAATCAGCCCCAGCATTTT.

This rearrangement joins TRBV29-1 to TRBJ2-3; 7 nucleotides agree with TRBD2. The CDR3 runs 13 residues. Germline CDR1 and CDR2: SQVTM and ANQGSEA. The CDR3 nucleotides read TGCAGAGCCGGGACTAATCCCGCAGATACGCAGTATTTT. Its protein is CRAGTNPADTQYF.

This chain's CDR3 is CASTSRSPYEQYF. The CDR3 DNA sequence: TGTGCCAGCACGTCCCGGTCCCCCTACGAGCAGTACTTC. This chain joins TRBV7-9 and TRBJ2-7; D not certain. The V end was cut by 7 bases, the J end by 2 bases, with 12 bases between. CDR1 is SEHNR, CDR2 FQNEAQ, per germline (reference sequence). CDR3 size: 13 residues.

This clonotype was detected a few times. The chain combines TRBV13 with TRBJ2-1; D gene unclear. The CDR3 has 14 residues. CDR1 and CDR2 from the germline V gene are PRHDT and FYEKMQ (reference sequence). V lost 0 bases and J 4 bases, leaving 7 bases between the germline ends. The CDR3 sequence is CASSLGSQYNEQFF. CDR3 sequence (DNA): TGTGCCAGCAGCTTAGGCTCCCAATACAATGAGCAGTTCTTC.

This clonotype was counted at least ten times. The CDR3 loop reads CASSLVGSSYEQYF. Written as DNA, the CDR3 is TGTGCCAGCAGTTTAGTTGGCAGCTCCTACGAGCAGTACTTC. J is TRBJ2-7 and V is TRBV5-5, with no clear D. V gave up 5 bases and J gave up 0 bases, with 12 bases separating them. The germline CDR1 and CDR2 sequences are SGHKS and YYEKEE (reference sequence). The CDR3 covers 14 residues.

This clonotype was observed a handful of times. This chain links TRBV4-3 with TRBJ2-1, with unresolved D. CDR3 length: 16 residues. Germline CDR1 reads LGHNA; CDR2 reads YSLEER. With 0 bases removed from V and 0 bases from J, the gap between germline ends came to 9 bases. The CDR3 sequence: CASSQERRPSYNEQFF. The CDR3 DNA is TGCGCCAGCAGCCAAGAAAGGCGCCCCTCCTACAATGAGCAGTTCTTC.

This chain uses TRBV7-9 with TRBJ2-5, with a possible D match to TRBD1 (6 bases). The CDR3 length is 16 residues. V was clipped by 4 bases and J by 2 bases, with 17 bases between them. CDR1 and CDR2 from the germline V gene are SEHNR and FQNEAQ (reference sequence). The CDR3 reads CASSSNFAGEQETQYF. For the CDR3, the DNA is TGTGCCAGCAGCTCCAACTTTGCAGGGGAACAAGAGACCCAGTACTTC.

The chain employs TRBV2 and TRBJ2-4; TRBD1 aligns across 10 bases. Losses at the gene ends were 5 bases for V and 9 bases for J; bases not matched to a gene: 10. CDR1 is SNHLY, CDR2 FYNNEI, per germline. CDR3 size: 15 residues. CDR3 in amino acids: CASSTTGGEGSIQYF. CDR3 in DNA: TGTGCCAGCAGTACGACAGGGGGCGAAGGTTCCATTCAGTACTTC.